The clone carrying this T cell receptor beta chain has only a few counts. Its antigen remains unidentified. These data originate in a study of radiotherapy plus CTLA-4 blockade in lung cancer. Whole-study findings and limits: In blood, after radiotherapy plus ipilimumab, tumor-derived TCR clones expanded. Per reports, early blood T cell clone dynamics, plus interferon-beta, forecast response most strongly.

Focal radiation with ipilimumab CTLA-4 blockade was given to patients with chemo-refractory metastatic non-small-cell lung cancer. V was pared by 1 base and J by 2 bases, with 3 bases between. This CDR3 region has 13 residues. Germline V gives CDR1 MGHDK, CDR2 SYGVNS. Only in-frame clones appear in the TCRdb table, and some are missing; sequencing was by immunoSEQ multiplex PCR. The sample lists 120,000 or so clones; approximately 84% were seen once. This chain links TRBV25-1 with TRBJ1-3; D uncertain. The receptor was isolated from a human donor with non-small cell lung cancer who had a partial response to radiotherapy plus ipilimumab. The starting material was peripheral blood, obtained from a patient treated with radiotherapy plus ipilimumab. CDR3 coding DNA: TGTGCCAGCAGTGAATGGCCTGGAAACACCATATATTTT. Translation gives CASSEWPGNTIYF.